Each of the 31 T cell receptor beta chains below was sequenced from the same sample in a study of T-cell memory formation after mild COVID-19. Via MiXCR, TCRdb re-called the 5' RACE reads, giving one row per CDR3 protein. The table shows about 340,000 distinct CDR3 sequences, with about a sixth occurring only once. The sample taken for sequencing was PBMCs or a T cell subset sorted from them (not recorded which). The receptor source for this set is a young man who had mild COVID-19 (a few samples of this study predate the infection). Cell type and time point are not known.

CDR3 in DNA: TGCAGTGCTAGGCGCGCGGGGGAGGCAGATACGCAGTATTTT. This translates into CSARRAGEADTQYF. V usage is TRBV20-1 and J usage is TRBJ2-3; 7 nucleotides line up with TRBD2. The CDR3 loop spans 14 amino acids. V dropped 3 bases and J dropped 4; count of bases not matched to a gene: 7. Germline V lookup: CDR1 DFQATT, CDR2 SNEGSKA (reference sequence).

This clonotype was seen a few times. This chain uses TRBV5-1 with TRBJ2-2; D is perhaps TRBD2 (5 bases). The germline gives CDR1 SGHRS, CDR2 YFSETQ. The CDR3 covers 15 residues. V dropped 5 bases and J dropped 5 bases, with 16 bases sitting between them. CDR3 residues: CASSWGNSGTGELFF. The CDR3 DNA sequence: TGCGCCAGCAGTTGGGGAAACTCGGGGACCGGGGAGCTGTTTTTT. The full variable domain, completed using reference TRBV5-1 and TRBJ2-2, is KAGVTQTPRYLIKTRGQQVTLSCSPISGHRSVSWYQQTPGQGLQFLFEYFSETQRNKGNFPGRFSGRQFSNSRSEMNVSTLELGDSALYLCASSWGNSGTGELFFGEGSRLTVL.

The chain is built from TRBV19 and TRBJ2-5, with D tentatively TRBD1 or TRBD2 (5 bases each). This CDR3 has 15 residues. Germline V gives CDR1 LNHDA, CDR2 SQIVND (reference sequence). Trimming shortened V by 4 bases and J by 4 bases, and 16 bases separated the two germline ends. The CDR3 sequence: CASSTSGPRAETQYF. The CDR3, as DNA: TGTGCCAGTAGTACCTCGGGACCGCGGGCAGAGACCCAGTACTTC.

This clonotype appeared many times. Here the CDR3 reads CASSQDFGYWRGDEQFF. CDR3 sequence (DNA): TGCGCCAGCAGCCAAGATTTTGGGTACTGGCGGGGCGATGAGCAGTTCTTC. The V call is TRBV4-3, the J call TRBJ2-1; D may be TRBD2 (6 bases). CDR1 and CDR2 from the germline V gene are LGHNA and YSLEER. Trimming stripped 0 bases from V and 8 bases from J, with 20 bases between. The CDR3 runs 17 residues.

The V call is TRBV20-1, the J call TRBJ2-1, with 10 bases identical to TRBD2. Germline CDR1 DFQATT, CDR2 SNEGSKA (reference sequence). V trimming: 7 bases; J trimming: 2 bases; junction bases outside the gene matches: 11. The CDR3 sequence is 16 residues long. In DNA form, the CDR3 reads TGCAGTGGCTTAGCGGGGGGACCCCGGCCCTACAATGAGCAGTTCTTC. Translating it yields CSGLAGGPRPYNEQFF.

There are many counts of this clonotype. V is TRBV7-2 and J is TRBJ1-6; maybe TRBD1 (5 bases). Trimming removed 6 bases from V and 7 bases from J, with 13 bases in between. Germline CDR1 SGHTA, CDR2 FQGNSA. This CDR3 is built from 14 residues. CDR3: CASRPDRSNSPLHF. The CDR3 DNA reads as TGTGCCAGCAGGCCCGACAGAAGCAATTCACCCCTCCACTTT. The full variable domain, its missing parts supplied by reference TRBV7-2 and TRBJ1-6, is GAGVSQSPSNKVTEKGKDVELRCDPISGHTALYWYRQSLGQGLEFLIYFQGNSAPDKSGLPSDRFSAERTGGSVSTLTIQRTQQEDSAVYLCASRPDRSNSPLHFGNGTRLTVT.

This clonotype showed up just a few times. The CDR3 sequence: CASSLLGERETQYF. The CDR3 region has the DNA TGTGCCAGCAGTTTACTCGGGGAACGAGAGACCCAGTACTTC. V usage is TRBV12-3 or TRBV12-4 and J usage is TRBJ2-5; TRBD2 might be the D (5 bases). Deletions cut 2 bases from V and 4 bases from J, with 11 bases between. The CDR3 sequence is 14 residues long.

This clonotype was counted a single time. The CDR3 DNA reads TGTGCCAGCTCCATAACGCAACGGGGAACATCACCCCTCCACTTT. It yields the protein CASSITQRGTSPLHF. The chain is built from TRBV6-5 and TRBJ1-6; D unresolved. The ends were cut back, 8 bases at V and 10 bases at J, with 21 bases in the middle. CDR1 and CDR2 from the germline V gene are MNHEY and SVGAGI. The CDR3 sequence is 15 residues long.

V and J are TRBV7-9 and TRBJ1-3; D not resolved. The CDR3 is 14 amino acids. Trimming cost V 5 bases and J 4 bases, with 12 bases left between them. Germline CDR1 is SEHNR and CDR2 is FQNEAQ (reference sequence). The CDR3 region is CASSPGSDGNTIYF. As DNA, the CDR3 is TGTGCCAGCAGCCCTGGGTCTGACGGAAACACCATATATTTT.

The V gene is TRBV18, the J gene TRBJ1-1; D gene ambiguous. Looked up from germline, CDR1 is KGHSH and CDR2 is LQKENI. V lost 6 bases and J lost 1, with 12 bases in between. The CDR3 covers 14 residues. The CDR3 DNA reads as TGTGCCAGCTCCCAGGAGAGGGCGAACACTGAAGCTTTCTTT. This gives the protein CASSQERANTEAFF.

V usage is TRBV9 and J usage is TRBJ1-1; perhaps TRBD1 as D (6 bases). The germline CDR1 and CDR2 sequences are SGDLS and YYNGEE. Trimming pared 7 bases from V and 1 base from J, leaving 11 bases between. The CDR3 length is 13 residues. CDR3 in DNA: TGTGCCAGCTCGGACAGACAGAACACTGAAGCTTTCTTT. This translates into CASSDRQNTEAFF.

This clonotype was recorded many times. The chain has TRBV5-1 and TRBJ1-1; 8 bases map to TRBD1. Germline-derived CDR1 and CDR2 are SGHRS and YFSETQ. The CDR3 is 13 amino acids. The J segment lost 8 bases and the V segment lost 7 bases, leaving 10 bases of the junction unmatched. CDR3 loop: CASVYDQGAEAFF. The CDR3 coding sequence is TGCGCCAGCGTATACGACCAGGGGGCGGAAGCTTTCTTT.

The sample holds a few counts of this clonotype. V gene TRBV5-1 combines with J gene TRBJ1-2, with D possibly matching TRBD1 (6 bases). Trimming shortened V by 4 bases and J by 4 bases, and 26 bases separated the two germline ends. CDR3 length: 18 residues. In germline, CDR1 is SGHRS, CDR2 YFSETQ. CDR3 sequence reads: CASSPGGSTRGRGYGYTF. CDR3 bases: TGCGCCAGCAGCCCTGGGGGCTCTACGCGCGGACGCGGCTATGGCTACACCTTC.

This clonotype was detected only a few times. V is TRBV20-1 and J is TRBJ1-2; unclear D gene. Germline V lookup: CDR1 DFQATT, CDR2 SNEGSKA (reference sequence). CDR3 length: 13 residues. V lost 4 bases to trimming and J lost 2 bases, with 11 bases between them. CDR3 nucleotides: TGCAGTGCTATGGGTACCTCAAACTATGGCTACACCTTC. Its translation is CSAMGTSNYGYTF.

This clonotype was picked up a small number of times. The chain uses TRBV24-1 and TRBJ2-3, with D perhaps TRBD1 (6 bases). Trimming removed 1 base from V and 4 bases from J, with 11 bases in between. The CDR3 has 15 amino acids. Germline lookup yields CDR1 KGHDR and CDR2 SFDVKD. CDR3 nucleotides: TGTGCCACCAGTGATTTCTTGGACAGAGCAGATACGCAGTATTTT. Translating it yields CATSDFLDRADTQYF.

The chain employs TRBV4-3 and TRBJ2-5; D is perhaps TRBD1 (6 bases). Per germline, CDR1 LGHNA and CDR2 YSLEER. This CDR3 is 15 amino acids long. Trimming took 0 bases from V and 10 from J, leaving 18 bases between them. DNA of the CDR3: TGCGCCAGCAGCCAAGATGGGGGCAGTGCATTGGTCCAGTACTTC. Translated, it gives CASSQDGGSALVQYF.

This clonotype was picked up a small number of times. CDR3 sequence reads: CASSALDDVGPDTQYF. The CDR3 bases are TGCGCCAGCAGCGCCCTAGACGATGTCGGCCCAGATACGCAGTATTTT. The chain recombines TRBV4-1 with TRBJ2-3; no reliable D call. Germline loops: CDR1 MGHRA, CDR2 YSYEKL. This CDR3 region has 16 residues. V lost 5 bases and J 4 bases, leaving 19 bases between the germline ends.

The chain joins TRBV6-2 or TRBV6-3 to TRBJ2-7; 7 bases match TRBD1. The germline gives CDR1 MNHEY, CDR2 SVGEGT. The CDR3 is 14 residues long. The V gene end was trimmed by 7 bases and the J gene end by 1 base; junction bases not matched to a gene: 7. CDR3 amino acids: CASTYRGPSYEQYF. CDR3 sequence (DNA): TGTGCCAGCACATACAGGGGCCCATCCTACGAGCAGTACTTC.

This chain connects TRBV9 to TRBJ1-3; D is perhaps TRBD1 (5 bases). V was trimmed by 0 bases and J by 2 bases, leaving 9 bases between them. This CDR3 comprises 15 residues. CDR1 is SGDLS and CDR2 is YYNGEE in the germline V gene. In nucleotides, the CDR3 is TGTGCCAGCAGCGTAGTCCCAGGGACTGGAAACACCATATATTTT. The encoded protein is CASSVVPGTGNTIYF.

This clonotype was counted between two and nine times. The chain uses TRBV6-5 and TRBJ1-2, with D perhaps TRBD1 (6 bases). Trimming took off 0 bases at V and 5 bases at J, with 13 bases between the two ends. Per the germline V gene, CDR1 is MNHEY and CDR2 is SVGAGI. CDR3 length: 15 amino acids. The CDR3 nucleotides are TGTGCCAGCAGTTACTCTGGGGGCGTAAATTATGGCTACACCTTC. This sequence encodes CASSYSGGVNYGYTF.

J is TRBJ1-6 and V is TRBV19, with 7 positions matching TRBD1. The CDR3 has 13 residues. The V gene end was trimmed by 10 bases and the J gene end by 10 bases; junction bases not matched to a gene: 10. CDR1 and CDR2 from the germline V gene are LNHDA and SQIVND (reference sequence). The CDR3 nucleotides read TGTGCCACCTCGACAGGGATGCCCTCACCCCTCCACTTT. Its translation is CATSTGMPSPLHF. Together with reference TRBV19 and TRBJ1-6, the CDR3 gives the full variable domain: DGGITQSPKYLFRKEGQNVTLSCEQNLNHDAMYWYRQDPGQGLRLIYYSQIVNDFQKGDIAEGYSVSREKKESFPLTVTSAQKNPTAFYLCATSTGMPSPLHFGNGTRLTVT.

The V and J genes are TRBV14 and TRBJ2-3; possibly TRBD2 for D (6 bases). Trimming removed 4 bases at V and 4 bases at J, with 12 bases between. The CDR3 contains 14 residues. Germline V gives CDR1 SGHDN, CDR2 FVKESK. CDR3 protein: CASSPGLVADTQYF. The CDR3 DNA reads as TGTGCCAGCAGCCCGGGACTGGTAGCAGATACGCAGTATTTT. Looking up the rest from reference TRBV14 and TRBJ2-3 gives the full variable domain: EAGVTQFPSHSVIEKGQTVTLRCDPISGHDNLYWYRRVMGKEIKFLLHFVKESKQDESGMPNNRFLAERTGGTYSTLKVQPAELEDSGVYFCASSPGLVADTQYFGPGTRLTVL.

This clonotype showed up just a few times. The chain employs TRBV5-5 and TRBJ1-5; no reliable D call. Per germline, CDR1 SGHKS and CDR2 YYEKEE (reference sequence). CDR3 length equals 13 residues. The germline V and J ends were trimmed by 4 bases and 1 base, with 6 bases remaining between them. CDR3 residues: CASSPASNQPQHF. In DNA form, the CDR3 reads TGTGCCAGCAGCCCGGCCAGCAATCAGCCCCAGCATTTT. Full variable domain (rest looked up from reference TRBV5-5 and TRBJ1-5): DAGVTQSPTHLIKTRGQQVTLRCSPISGHKSVSWYQQVLGQGPQFIFQYYEKEERGRGNFPDRFSARQFPNYSSELNVNALLLGDSALYLCASSPASNQPQHFGDGTRLSIL.

The chain uses TRBV28 and TRBJ2-5; TRBD2 matches 9 bases. There are 14 residues in the CDR3. Trimming took 8 bases from V and 0 from J; bases not matched to a gene: 4. Germline assignment: CDR1 MDHEN and CDR2 SYDVKM. The DNA for the CDR3 is TGTGCCAGCCGTATAGCGGGGGACCAAGAGACCCAGTACTTC. Residues: CASRIAGDQETQYF.

This clonotype was detected many times. The chain has TRBV5-1 and TRBJ1-1, with D possibly TRBD1 on 6 matching bases. V was shortened by 2 bases and J by 6 bases, with 23 bases between the two germline ends. Germline V gives CDR1 SGHRS, CDR2 YFSETQ. This CDR3 is 17 amino acids long. The DNA of the CDR3 is TGCGCCAGCAGCTTTAGAGGGGGGAATTTTGAGGCTTCTGAAGCTTTCTTT. Translating it yields CASSFRGGNFEASEAFF.

This chain joins TRBV4-3 and TRBJ1-2; TRBD1 matches 9 bases. This CDR3 contains 17 residues. Germline lookup yields CDR1 LGHNA and CDR2 YSLEER. The trim removed 0 bases at V and 4 bases at J, leaving 9 bases unmatched. For the CDR3, the DNA is TGCGCCAGCAGCCAAGAGTCAGGGACAGGGTACCCCTATGGCTACACCTTC. Translation gives CASSQESGTGYPYGYTF.

V usage is TRBV4-3 and J usage is TRBJ1-2; a weak D match, TRBD1 (5 bases). The CDR3 length is 14 residues. Trimming took off 3 bases at V and 8 bases at J, with 16 bases between the two ends. The germline V gene has CDR1 LGHNA and CDR2 YSLEER. In DNA form, the CDR3 reads TGCGCCAGCAGCCACGGGACGGAAGGGAGGGGCTACACCTTC. Amino acid sequence: CASSHGTEGRGYTF.

A few counts support this clonotype. V is TRBV24-1 and J is TRBJ2-2, with D possibly being TRBD1 or TRBD2 (5 bases each). CDR3 length equals 14 residues. Trimming stripped 9 bases from V and 1 base from J, with 11 bases between. Germline CDR1 is KGHDR and CDR2 is SFDVKD. This chain's CDR3 is CATGDQGNTGELFF. CDR3 sequence (DNA): TGTGCCACCGGGGACCAGGGGAACACCGGGGAGCTGTTTTTT.

This clonotype was picked up many times. V and J are TRBV5-1 and TRBJ2-3; the D gene is possibly TRBD2 (6 bases). Looked up from germline, CDR1 is SGHRS and CDR2 is YFSETQ. The ends were cut back, 4 bases at V and 6 bases at J, with 12 bases in the middle. This CDR3 is built from 13 residues. CDR3 loop: CASSPRSGDTQYF. The CDR3 DNA reads TGCGCCAGCAGCCCCCGGAGCGGGGATACGCAGTATTTT.

This clonotype was picked up a small number of times. The chain carries TRBV28 and TRBJ1-5; D perhaps matches TRBD1 (5 bases). Germline CDR1 reads MDHEN; CDR2 reads SYDVKM. The germline V and J ends were trimmed by 3 bases and 0 bases, with 12 bases remaining between them. The CDR3 contains 16 residues. CDR3 region: CASSFRPGHSNQPQHF. CDR3 coding DNA: TGTGCCAGCAGTTTTAGGCCGGGGCATAGCAATCAGCCCCAGCATTTT. Full variable domain (missing parts from reference TRBV28 and TRBJ1-5): DVKVTQSSRYLVKRTGEKVFLECVQDMDHENMFWYRQDPGLGLRLIYFSYDVKMKEKGDIPEGYSVSREKKERFSLILESASTNQTSMYLCASSFRPGHSNQPQHFGDGTRLSIL.

This clonotype has more than one count but fewer than ten. This sequence joins TRBV6-2 or TRBV6-3 and TRBJ2-7, with D perhaps TRBD2 (5 bases). CDR3 length: 13 amino acids. The germline gives CDR1 MNHEY, CDR2 SVGEGT. Trimming stripped 7 bases from V and 6 bases from J, with 16 bases between. CDR3 coding DNA: TGTGCCAGCATTCTTCGTAGAAGCGGCGAGCAGTACGTC. The encoded protein is CASILRRSGEQYV.